This TCR beta chain was captured in a study of vaccination effects on CD4 cells after COVID-19. In the study overall: Every participant took two doses of the BNT162b2 or mRNA-1273 vaccine. A few million PBMC were placed in each well, which was supplemented with approximately 9.2 IU/ml IL-2 and 10 ug/ml peptides. General study findings and limits: Infection- and vaccine-induced clones contracted markedly late after vaccination.

This CDR3 is built from 17 residues. Germline assignment: CDR1 LNHDA and CDR2 SQIVND (reference sequence). Losses at the gene ends were 0 bases for V and 1 base for J; bases not matched to a gene: 6. Comments on this clone: Its antigen is undetermined.

Using immunoSEQ multiplex PCR, the repertoire was profiled, and TCRdb retains in-frame clones only, with some absent. The sample consists of roughly 50,000 clones, approximately 70% of them appearing once. The authors isolated CD4+ T cells after roughly eleven days of culture. Half the medium was replaced with IL-2 medium on days 3 and 7. This specimen was CD4+ T cells from PBMCs cultured without peptide, taken before COVID-19 vaccination. This receptor was obtained from a human donor who received a COVID-19 vaccine. The rearrangement uses TRBV19 and TRBJ2-5, with TRBD2 identical over 9 bases. For the CDR3, the DNA is TGTGCCAGTAGTATAGAGGGGCCTAGCGGGACCCAAGAGACCCAGTACTTC. It codes for CASSIEGPSGTQETQYF.